This T cell receptor (beta chain) derives from a study of shared clonotypes between healthy human individuals. Findings and limits, study-wide: As a rule, naive subsets had a larger estimated richness than memory subsets. The study found about 5% of naive CD4 clonotypes shared across a few donors.

This clone showed up just once. What it recognizes is unknown. This CDR3 is 15 amino acids long. Trimming cost V 0 bases and J 8 bases; bases outside gene matches: 9. CDR1 is MNHEY and CDR2 is SVGAGI in the germline V gene. Sequencing was performed with immunoSEQ multiplex PCR; in TCRdb, only in-frame clones are kept and a portion is missing. The sample yields 950,000 to 1,300,000 clones, around four fifths seen once. The clonotype originates from a man aged 18 to 30 in good health. The sample was memory CD4+ T cells sorted from blood. Described subset: CD45RA-negative fraction. V and J are TRBV6-5 and TRBJ2-5; TRBD1 matches at 7 bases. The CDR3 reads CASSYSWDSARTQYF. The CDR3 DNA sequence: TGTGCCAGCAGTTACTCATGGGACAGCGCGAGAACCCAGTACTTC.